The following is a T cell receptor (beta chain) sequence with its context. Via MiXCR, TCRdb re-called the PCR reads, giving one row per CDR3 protein. The table has about 16,000 distinct CDR3 sequences, roughly 40% seen once. This entry is derived from a study of tumor-infiltrating lymphocytes in oesophageal squamous cell carcinoma. This sequence originates from a female donor with esophageal squamous cell carcinoma. Sequences were obtained from normal esophageal tissue next to the tumor.

The CDR3 coding sequence is TGTGCCAGCTCTCCCGACCAGCATAACTATGGCTACACCTTC. It specifies CASSPDQHNYGYTF. V and J are TRBV18 and TRBJ1-2; D remains unclear. V gave up 6 bases and J gave up 1 base, with 12 bases separating them. The CDR3 has 14 residues. Germline V gene data show CDR1 as KGHSH and CDR2 as LQKENI.